One sample yielded the 25 T cell receptor beta chains listed below, sequenced in a study of blood T cell repertoires in COVID-19. The table came from immunoSEQ multiplex PCR; TCRdb's copy has only in-frame clones and leaves some out. Counted here are 270,000 or so clones, roughly 90% occurring once; the ten biggest clones make up about 2.1%. The sequencing input was peripheral blood. The receptors were gathered from a woman aged 55-69 years with COVID-19, enrolled during active disease.

The chain uses TRBV29-1 and TRBJ1-3, with TRBD1 matching over 8 bases. CDR3 size: 17 residues. J was trimmed by 4 bases and V by 5 bases; bases with no gene match: 16. Germline values: CDR1 SQVTM, CDR2 ANQGSEA. In nucleotides, the CDR3 is TGCAGCGTTTCTGGGACAGGCGACGTTGTGGGGGGAAACACCATATATTTT. Protein sequence: CSVSGTGDVVGGNTIYF.

As DNA, the CDR3 is TGTGCAAGTCGCAACAGAAGGACCCCTGGAGGTGCTTTCTTT. Its protein is CASRNRRTPGGAFF. The J gene is TRBJ1-1, the V gene TRBV12-2. TRBV12-2 is a pseudogene. The CDR3 runs 14 residues.

The chain is built from TRBV15 and TRBJ2-5; 9 nucleotides match TRBD2. V shed 5 bases, J shed 5 bases, and the junction held 6 bases outside the gene matches. This CDR3 has 14 amino acids. Germline loops: CDR1 LNHNV, CDR2 YYDKDF (reference sequence). The DNA of the CDR3 is TGTGCCACCAGCCGCGGGACTAGCAGGGAGACCCAGTACTTC. Encoded protein: CATSRGTSRETQYF.

The chain couples TRBV6-2 or TRBV6-3 to TRBJ1-5, with D perhaps TRBD1 (5 bases). V gave up 3 bases and J gave up 9 bases, with 18 bases separating them. CDR1 is MNHEY, CDR2 SVGEGT, per germline. The CDR3 totals 15 residues. In DNA form, the CDR3 reads TGTGCCAGCAGTTATATGGGGCCGGCCCAAGGGCCCCAGCATTTT. As protein: CASSYMGPAQGPQHF.

The rearrangement links TRBV5-1 to TRBJ1-4; D gene uncertain. The V end was cut by 0 bases, the J end by 0 bases, with 6 bases between. The CDR3 length is 15 residues. Germline values: CDR1 SGHRS, CDR2 YFSETQ. The CDR3 DNA reads TGCGCCAGCAGCTTGGCCCCTGCAACTAATGAAAAACTGTTTTTT. This translates into CASSLAPATNEKLFF.

The chain recombines TRBV9 with TRBJ2-2; 7 positions match TRBD1. Germline CDR1 SGDLS, CDR2 YYNGEE. There are 14 residues in the CDR3. With V trimmed by 9 bases and J by 4 bases, 9 bases remained unmatched. In nucleotides, the CDR3 is TGTGCCACGAAGACAGGGCTCGGCACCGGGGAGCTGTTTTTT. This encodes CATKTGLGTGELFF.

The J gene is TRBJ2-1, the V gene TRBV2; the match to TRBD1 covers 7 bases. J gave up 8 bases and V 5 bases, and 9 bases lay outside the gene matches. The CDR3 has 14 residues. Germline-derived CDR1 and CDR2 are SNHLY and FYNNEI. The CDR3 protein is CASSLLTGFDEQFF. As DNA, the CDR3 is TGTGCCAGCAGTCTTCTGACAGGGTTCGATGAGCAGTTCTTC.

The V and J genes are TRBV18 and TRBJ1-2, with TRBD1 identical over 7 bases. CDR1 KGHSH and CDR2 LQKENI come from the germline V gene. The CDR3 runs 12 residues. Trimming took 2 bases from V and 7 from J; bases not matched to a gene: 1. The CDR3 spells CASSPEGAGYTF. The CDR3 nucleotides read TGTGCCAGCTCACCAGAGGGGGCTGGCTACACCTTC.

The gene calls are TRBV27 and TRBJ1-2, with a weak D call TRBD1 (5 bases). Germline CDR1 MNHEY, CDR2 SMNVEV (reference sequence). V gave up 8 bases and J gave up 4 bases, with 11 bases separating them. This CDR3 has 12 amino acids. CDR3 residues: CASWGGLYGYTF. The CDR3 region has the DNA TGTGCCAGCTGGGGGGGACTCTATGGCTACACCTTC.

The rearrangement links TRBV6-5 to TRBJ1-2; the match to TRBD1 covers 7 bases. CDR1 MNHEY and CDR2 SVGAGI come from the germline V gene. The CDR3 totals 13 residues. V shed 6 bases, J shed 3 bases, and the junction held 4 bases outside the gene matches. CDR3 in amino acids: CASRKGADYGYTF. CDR3 nucleotide sequence: TGTGCCAGCAGGAAGGGGGCGGACTATGGCTACACCTTC.

This clone was counted a single time. The V and J genes are TRBV7-8 and TRBJ1-2; maybe TRBD1 (5 bases). Trimming shortened V by 5 bases and J by 6 bases, and 13 bases separated the two germline ends. The germline CDR1 and CDR2 sequences are SGHVS and FQNEAQ. This CDR3 has 13 residues. CDR3 sequence: CASSPGRWDGYTF. For the CDR3, the DNA is TGTGCCAGCAGCCCAGGGAGGTGGGATGGCTACACCTTC.

The rearrangement links TRBV19 to TRBJ1-5; possibly TRBD1 for D (5 bases). The length of the CDR3 is 14 residues. Trimming shortened V by 3 bases and J by 4 bases, and 10 bases separated the two germline ends. Per the germline V gene, CDR1 is LNHDA and CDR2 is SQIVND (reference sequence). The CDR3 here is CASSIPRVNQPQHF. Here the CDR3 DNA reads TGTGCCAGTAGTATCCCCAGGGTGAATCAGCCCCAGCATTTT.

V and J are TRBV5-4 and TRBJ1-4; tentatively, D is TRBD1 (5 bases). This CDR3 spans 16 amino acids. Trimming stripped 0 bases from V and 2 bases from J, with 11 bases between. CDR1 and CDR2 from the germline V gene are SGHNT and YYREEE (reference sequence). Written as DNA, the CDR3 is TGTGCCAGCAGCTTGGGGGGCCAACGCACTAATGAAAAACTGTTTTTT. This gives the protein CASSLGGQRTNEKLFF.

V usage is TRBV10-1 and J usage is TRBJ1-1; D gene ambiguous. CDR1 is WNHNN, CDR2 SYGVQD, per germline (reference sequence). The germline V and J ends were trimmed by 9 bases and 6 bases, with 8 bases remaining between them. The CDR3 contains 10 residues. The CDR3 sequence is CARYSAEAFF. The CDR3 nucleotides read TGCGCCAGGTACTCGGCTGAAGCTTTCTTT.

The chain is built from TRBV10-3 and TRBJ1-1, with TRBD1 matching 11 bases. The germline CDR1 and CDR2 sequences are ENHRY and SYGVKD. J lost 5 bases, V lost 7 bases, and 3 bases had no gene match. The CDR3 spans 13 residues. In DNA, the CDR3 is TGTGCCATCACTAGGGACAGGGGGACTGAAGCTTTCTTT. It codes for CAITRDRGTEAFF.

In this sample, this clone turned up once. The chain carries TRBV18 and TRBJ1-1, with TRBD1 matching 7 bases. CDR3 length: 19 residues. V gave up 3 bases and J gave up 0 bases; unmatched junction bases: 16. The germline gives CDR1 KGHSH, CDR2 LQKENI. CDR3 loop: CASSPTPRGTASMNTEAFF. The CDR3 DNA reads as TGTGCCAGCTCACCGACCCCTCGTGGGACAGCTTCGATGAACACTGAAGCTTTCTTT.

The J gene is TRBJ1-1, the V gene TRBV21-1. TRBV21-1 is recorded as a pseudogene. There are 11 residues in the CDR3. The CDR3: CASSGREVAFF. The CDR3 DNA reads TGTGCCAGCAGTGGGCGGGAGGTGGCTTTCTTT.

The chain recombines TRBV6-2 or TRBV6-3 with TRBJ2-5, with a tentative D call TRBD2 (7 bases). Trimming shortened V by 2 bases and J by 7 bases, and 17 bases separated the two germline ends. The CDR3 consists of 15 residues. Germline CDR1 is MNHEY and CDR2 is SVGEGT. The CDR3, as DNA: TGTGCCAGCAGTTACGGGGCGGCGAGGGGGGGGACCCAGTACTTC. Protein: CASSYGAARGGTQYF.

The chain combines TRBV6-5 with TRBJ2-5; the match to TRBD1 covers 9 bases. The V gene's germline CDR1 is MNHEY and CDR2 SVGAGI. The CDR3 consists of 15 residues. After removal of 2 bases from V and 5 bases from J, the junction contained 6 bases not matched to a gene. The CDR3 protein is CASSYGQGRRETQYF. CDR3 DNA sequence: TGTGCCAGCAGTTACGGACAGGGGCGGAGGGAGACCCAGTACTTC.

This clone has a single count. The chain uses TRBV27 and TRBJ2-1; no definite D call. This CDR3 has 13 residues. Germline lookup yields CDR1 MNHEY and CDR2 SMNVEV (reference sequence). V was shortened by 3 bases and J by 6 bases, with 9 bases between the two germline ends. Here the CDR3 DNA reads TGTGCCAGCAGTTTCCCTTCCGGCAATGAGCAGTTCTTC. Translation gives CASSFPSGNEQFF.

V and J are TRBV9 and TRBJ2-3; D ambiguous. Germline lookup yields CDR1 SGDLS and CDR2 YYNGEE. The CDR3 loop spans 11 amino acids. Trimming removed 7 bases from V and 6 bases from J, with 9 bases in between. The CDR3 region is CASAAEDTQYF. For the CDR3, the DNA is TGTGCCAGCGCCGCGGAGGATACGCAGTATTTT. Combining the CDR3 with reference TRBV9 and TRBJ2-3 gives the whole variable domain DSGVTQTPKHLITATGQRVTLRCSPRSGDLSVYWYQQSLDQGLQFLIQYYNGEERAKGNILERFSAQQFPDLHSELNLSSLELGDSALYFCASAAEDTQYFGPGTRLTVL.

The chain employs TRBV2 and TRBJ1-5; D not resolved. The CDR3 is made up of 12 amino acids. Germline V gene data show CDR1 as SNHLY and CDR2 as FYNNEI. V lost 6 bases and J 6 bases, leaving 9 bases between the germline ends. CDR3 sequence: CASRSRGQPQHF. CDR3 bases: TGTGCCAGCAGGAGCCGGGGTCAGCCCCAGCATTTT.

V is TRBV11-2 and J is TRBJ1-6; D remains unclear. The germline CDR1 and CDR2 sequences are SGHAT and FQNNGV. The CDR3 runs to 15 residues. Trimming removed 0 bases at V and 8 bases at J, with 11 bases between. This chain's CDR3 is CASSLEGGLDSPLHF. CDR3 DNA: TGTGCCAGCAGCTTAGAGGGCGGGCTCGATTCACCCCTCCACTTT.

J is TRBJ1-5 and V is TRBV4-2; TRBD1 matches at 8 bases. The CDR3 is 17 amino acids. V shed 4 bases, J shed 4 bases, and the junction held 12 bases outside the gene matches. Germline CDR1 is LGHNA and CDR2 is YNFKEQ. CDR3 in amino acids: CASSPYGQGRINQPQHF. CDR3 DNA: TGTGCCAGCAGCCCATACGGACAGGGAAGGATTAATCAGCCCCAGCATTTT.

V gene TRBV5-6 combines with J gene TRBJ1-2; the D gene is possibly TRBD1 (6 bases). The CDR3 is 14 amino acids. V was cut by 0 bases and J by 2 bases, with 8 bases left in between. CDR1 is SGHDT, CDR2 YYEEEE, per germline. The CDR3 bases are TGTGCCAGCAGCTTGGGACAGGTGAACTATGGCTACACCTTC. This translates into CASSLGQVNYGYTF.